The rows below give T cell receptor beta chains drawn from one sample of a study of T cell repertoires in cytomegalovirus infection. TCRdb redid the calling of the reads with MiXCR, one entry per CDR3 protein. The data show about 890,000 distinct CDR3 sequences, about 33% seen once. Their cognate antigens are unknown. The specimen comprised cultured CD8+ T cells from PBMCs, sampled from culture after CMV antigen stimulation. These TCRs come from a human donor in good health (CMV status not recorded). Some clones in this sample may be carry-over from other donors' samples. Both conserved end residues are trimmed from each CDR3.

j_gene | v_gene | CDR3aa
TRBJ2-3 | TRBV18 | ASSPGDSTDTQY
TRBJ2-3 | TRBV9 | ASSVAGASGKDTQY
TRBJ1-1 | TRBV6-5 | ASEGTDYTEAF
TRBJ2-7 | TRBV20-1 | SVLQGSVDYEQY
TRBJ2-5 | TRBV24-1 | ATSDRGRIQETQY
TRBJ2-2 | TRBV6-6 | ASSYDRTTGELF
TRBJ2-2 | TRBV27 | ASTSGTGTPDTGELF
TRBJ2-3 | TRBV27 | ASSPAGGEDTQY
TRBJ1-2 | TRBV27 | ASSFKLSGGYT
TRBJ1-1 | TRBV9 | ASSQTMNTEAF
TRBJ1-1 | TRBV4-1 | ASSQAVPGAKMNTEAF
TRBJ2-3 | TRBV27 | ASSPRTRKEY
TRBJ2-2 | TRBV24-1 | ATSDSGQANTGELF
TRBJ2-5 | TRBV27 | ASSFNPGQGKETQY
TRBJ2-2 | TRBV6-2/TRBV6-3 | ASSTDTNTGELF
TRBJ1-2 | TRBV5-8 | ASSLRPHQNYGYT
TRBJ2-5 | TRBV11-3 | ASSSYKEETQY
TRBJ2-3 | TRBV12-3/TRBV12-4 | ASSAGTADTQY
TRBJ2-7 | TRBV6-5 | ASSPLGQGEYEQY
TRBJ1-1 | TRBV10-3 | AISGLTGMNTEAF
TRBJ1-4 | TRBV7-3 | ASSSSGRTGASNEKLF
TRBJ1-1 | TRBV19 | ASSGPRGKNTEAF
TRBJ1-5 | TRBV12-3/TRBV12-4 | GQRKQGALYSNQPQH
TRBJ1-3 | TRBV6-5 | ASSSGYSSGNTIY
TRBJ1-6 | TRBV20-1 | SAQERAGGLTSPLH
TRBJ1-2 | TRBV7-6 | ASSHSSLPGNGYT
TRBJ2-5 | TRBV27 | ASSRLPQETQY
TRBJ2-5 | TRBV6-5 | ASSYSTLAGVGETQY
TRBJ2-2 | TRBV6-5 | ASVGTANTGELF
TRBJ2-5 | TRBV24-1 | ATSVGIPGETQY
TRBJ2-3 | TRBV12-3/TRBV12-4 | ASSMSGPSGDTQY
TRBJ2-5 | TRBV7-1 | ASSDGTGLQETQY
TRBJ1-2 | TRBV12-3/TRBV12-4 | ASSRLSSYGYT
TRBJ2-2 | TRBV27 | ASSSYGDTGELF
TRBJ2-3 | TRBV5-6 | ASSLETSTLDTQY
TRBJ2-1 | TRBV7-9 | ASSWTGPQWLF
TRBJ1-2 | TRBV12-5 | ASGLVLGGTDSARHYGYT
TRBJ2-1 | TRBV11-1 | ASSLLPGTSSDEQF
TRBJ2-1 | TRBV7-8 | ASSLSSGGAFSHNEQF
TRBJ2-5 | TRBV2 | ASTGQTEETQY
TRBJ2-1 | TRBV7-2 | ASSFVSRGQFDEQF
TRBJ2-5 | TRBV27 | ASSLLRGGRETQY
TRBJ2-1 | TRBV25-1 | ASSEWGPGNEQF